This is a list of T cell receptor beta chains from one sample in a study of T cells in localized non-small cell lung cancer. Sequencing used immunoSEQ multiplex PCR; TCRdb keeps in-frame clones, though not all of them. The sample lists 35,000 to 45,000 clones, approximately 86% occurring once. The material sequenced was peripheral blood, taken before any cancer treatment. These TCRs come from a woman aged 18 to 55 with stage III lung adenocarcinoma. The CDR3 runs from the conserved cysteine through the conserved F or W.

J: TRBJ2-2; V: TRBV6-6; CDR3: CASSLSVVQIAGELFF
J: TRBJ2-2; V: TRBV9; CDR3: CASSEAPIGELFF
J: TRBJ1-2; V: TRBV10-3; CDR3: CAISDNGQYGYTF
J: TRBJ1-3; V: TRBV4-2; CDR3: CASSQERAGRGNTIYF
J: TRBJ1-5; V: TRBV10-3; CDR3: CAISEWDSNQPQHF
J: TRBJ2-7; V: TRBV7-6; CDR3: CASSPKEGSSYEQYF
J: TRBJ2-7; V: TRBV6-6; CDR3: CASSSEYRGAYEQYF
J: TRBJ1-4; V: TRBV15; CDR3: CATSRDRGVNEKLFF
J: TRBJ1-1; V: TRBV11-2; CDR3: CASSLDGGVTEAFF
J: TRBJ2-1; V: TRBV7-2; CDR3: CASSYTRDNEQFF
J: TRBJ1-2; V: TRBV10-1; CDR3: CASSEGVEFTGYGYTF
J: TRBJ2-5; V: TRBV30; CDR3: CAWSALGQPQETQYF
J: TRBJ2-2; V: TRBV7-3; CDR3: CASSLTRPETGELFF
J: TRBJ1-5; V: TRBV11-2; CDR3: CASSSDLRRAQHF
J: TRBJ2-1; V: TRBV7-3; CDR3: CASSLTFSSGGAKQFF
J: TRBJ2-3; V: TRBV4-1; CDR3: CASSLPRLKVRGTDTDTQYF
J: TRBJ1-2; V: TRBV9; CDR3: CASSRWTEEGYTF
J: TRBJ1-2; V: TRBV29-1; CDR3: CSVKQGADYTF
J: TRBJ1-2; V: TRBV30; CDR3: CAWSVPDSKNSYGYTF
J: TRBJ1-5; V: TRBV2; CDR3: CASSATSNQPQHF
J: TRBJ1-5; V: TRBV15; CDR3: CATSRQPNQPQHF
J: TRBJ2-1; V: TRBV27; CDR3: CASTHGGLYNEQFF
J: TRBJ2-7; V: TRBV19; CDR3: CASLSRGEQYF
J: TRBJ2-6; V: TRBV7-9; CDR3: CASSLSSGANVLTF
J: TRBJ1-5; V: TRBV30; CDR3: CAWSVGQDFSNQPQHF
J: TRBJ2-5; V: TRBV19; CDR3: CASSKRTGEYQETQYF
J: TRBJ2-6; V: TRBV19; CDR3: CASSTLPTGSGANVLTF
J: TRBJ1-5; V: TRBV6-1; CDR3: CASSSGVQPQHF
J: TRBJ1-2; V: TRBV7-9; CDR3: CASSGRRQANRYTF
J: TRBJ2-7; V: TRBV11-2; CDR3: CASSLQTAYEQYF
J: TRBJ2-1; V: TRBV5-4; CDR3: CASRSGTGGAGEQFF
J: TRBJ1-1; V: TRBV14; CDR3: CASSQGAGTEAFF
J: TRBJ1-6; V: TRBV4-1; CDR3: CASSLQTGNSPLHF
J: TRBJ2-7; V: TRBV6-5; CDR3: CASSDYEQYF
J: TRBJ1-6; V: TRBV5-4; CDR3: CASSRTDNNSPLHF
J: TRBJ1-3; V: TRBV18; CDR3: CASSPPSGITIYF
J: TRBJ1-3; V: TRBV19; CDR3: CASSIGAGLDGNTIYF
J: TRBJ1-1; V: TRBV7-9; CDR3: CASSFFGGTEAFF
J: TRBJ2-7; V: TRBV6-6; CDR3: CASSGGRDRMYEQYF
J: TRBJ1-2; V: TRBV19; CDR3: CVSSIGRNYGYTF
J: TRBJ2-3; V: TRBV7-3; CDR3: CASSQRTSGGDTQYF
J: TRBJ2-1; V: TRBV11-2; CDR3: CASSSKSYNEQFF
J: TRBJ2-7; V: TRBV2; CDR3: CASSEALTEQYF
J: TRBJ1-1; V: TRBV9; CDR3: CASSSTGDGLAFF
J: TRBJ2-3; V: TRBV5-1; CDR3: CASSLDRGRSLTDTQYF
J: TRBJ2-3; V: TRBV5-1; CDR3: CASSSTGTSGFTLDTQYF
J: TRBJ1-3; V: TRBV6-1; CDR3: CASRLGGNTIYF
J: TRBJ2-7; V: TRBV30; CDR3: CAWSWGDGSYEQYF
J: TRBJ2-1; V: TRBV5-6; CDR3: CASTLGAGYNEQFF
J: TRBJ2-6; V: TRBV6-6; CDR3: CASCGSGANVLTF
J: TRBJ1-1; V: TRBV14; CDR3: CASSPDRSGGTEAFF
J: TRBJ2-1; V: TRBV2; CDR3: CASGRLAGGHNEQFF
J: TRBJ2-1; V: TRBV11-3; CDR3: CASSLDPIGSYNEQFF
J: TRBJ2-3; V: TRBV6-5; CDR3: CASSSLRGSTDTQYF
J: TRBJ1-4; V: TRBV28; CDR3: CASRPDRVDEKLFF
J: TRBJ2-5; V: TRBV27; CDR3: CASSPSGQGVGETQYF
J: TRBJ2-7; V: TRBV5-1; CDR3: CASSFSTGGEQYF